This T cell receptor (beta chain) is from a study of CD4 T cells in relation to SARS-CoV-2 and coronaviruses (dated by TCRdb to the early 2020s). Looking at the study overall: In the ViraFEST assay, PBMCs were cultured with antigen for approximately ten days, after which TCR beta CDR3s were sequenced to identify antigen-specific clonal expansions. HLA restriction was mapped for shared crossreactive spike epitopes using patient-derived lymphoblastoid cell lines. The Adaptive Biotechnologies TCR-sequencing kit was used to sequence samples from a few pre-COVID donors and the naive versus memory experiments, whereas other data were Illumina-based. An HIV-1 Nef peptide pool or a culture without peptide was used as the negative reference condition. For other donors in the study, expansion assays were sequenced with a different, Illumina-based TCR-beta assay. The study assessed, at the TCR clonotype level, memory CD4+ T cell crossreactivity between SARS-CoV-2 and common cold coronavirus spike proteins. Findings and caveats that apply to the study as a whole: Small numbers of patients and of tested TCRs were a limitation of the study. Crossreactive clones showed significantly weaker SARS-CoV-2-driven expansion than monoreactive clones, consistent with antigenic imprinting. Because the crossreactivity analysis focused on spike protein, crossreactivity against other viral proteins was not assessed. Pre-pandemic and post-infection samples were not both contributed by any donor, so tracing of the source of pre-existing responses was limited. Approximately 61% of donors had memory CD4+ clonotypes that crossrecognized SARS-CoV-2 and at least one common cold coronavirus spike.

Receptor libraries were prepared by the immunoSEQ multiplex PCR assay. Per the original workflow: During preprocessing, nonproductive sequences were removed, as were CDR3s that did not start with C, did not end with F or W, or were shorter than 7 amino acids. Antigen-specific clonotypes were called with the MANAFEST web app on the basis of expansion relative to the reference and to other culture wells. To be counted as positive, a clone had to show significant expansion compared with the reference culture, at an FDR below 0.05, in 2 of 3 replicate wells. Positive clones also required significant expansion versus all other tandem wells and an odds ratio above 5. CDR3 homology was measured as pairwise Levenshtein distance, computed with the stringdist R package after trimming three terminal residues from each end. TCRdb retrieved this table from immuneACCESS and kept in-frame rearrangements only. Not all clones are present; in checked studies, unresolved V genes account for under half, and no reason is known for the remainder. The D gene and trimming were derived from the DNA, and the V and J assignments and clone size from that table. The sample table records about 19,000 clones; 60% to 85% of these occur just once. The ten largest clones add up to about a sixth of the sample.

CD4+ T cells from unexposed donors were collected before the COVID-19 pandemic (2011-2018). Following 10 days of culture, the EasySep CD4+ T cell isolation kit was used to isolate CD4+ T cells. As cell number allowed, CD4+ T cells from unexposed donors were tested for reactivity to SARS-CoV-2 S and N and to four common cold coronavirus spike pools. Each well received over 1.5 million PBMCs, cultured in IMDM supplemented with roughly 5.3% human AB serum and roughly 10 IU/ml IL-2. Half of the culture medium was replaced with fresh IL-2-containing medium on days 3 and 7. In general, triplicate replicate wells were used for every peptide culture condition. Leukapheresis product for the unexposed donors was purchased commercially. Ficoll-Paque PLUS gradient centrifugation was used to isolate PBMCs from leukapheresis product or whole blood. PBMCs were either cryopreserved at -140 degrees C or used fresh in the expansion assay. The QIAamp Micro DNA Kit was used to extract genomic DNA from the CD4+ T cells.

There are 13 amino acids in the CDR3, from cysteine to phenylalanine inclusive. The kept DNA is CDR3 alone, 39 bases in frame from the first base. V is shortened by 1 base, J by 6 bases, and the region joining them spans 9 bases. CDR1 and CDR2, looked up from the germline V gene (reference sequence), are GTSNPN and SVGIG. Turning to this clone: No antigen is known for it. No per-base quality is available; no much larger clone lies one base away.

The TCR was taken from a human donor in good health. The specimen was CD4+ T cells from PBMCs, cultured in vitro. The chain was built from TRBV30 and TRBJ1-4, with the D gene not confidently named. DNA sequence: TGTGCCTGGAGTGGAGGGTTTGATGAAAAACTGTTTTTT. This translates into CAWSGGFDEKLFF.